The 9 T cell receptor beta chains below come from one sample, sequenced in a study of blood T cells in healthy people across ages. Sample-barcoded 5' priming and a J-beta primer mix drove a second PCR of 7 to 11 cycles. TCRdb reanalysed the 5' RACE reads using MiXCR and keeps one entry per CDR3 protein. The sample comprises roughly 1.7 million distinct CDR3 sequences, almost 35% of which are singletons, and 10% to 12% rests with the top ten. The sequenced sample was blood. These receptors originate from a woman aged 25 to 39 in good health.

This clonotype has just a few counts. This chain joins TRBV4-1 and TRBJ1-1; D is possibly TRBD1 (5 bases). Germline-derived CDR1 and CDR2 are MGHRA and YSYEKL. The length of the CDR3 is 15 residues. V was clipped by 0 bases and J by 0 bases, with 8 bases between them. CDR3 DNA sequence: TGCGCCAGCAGCCAAGATCAGGGTTTGAACACTGAAGCTTTCTTT. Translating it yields CASSQDQGLNTEAFF.

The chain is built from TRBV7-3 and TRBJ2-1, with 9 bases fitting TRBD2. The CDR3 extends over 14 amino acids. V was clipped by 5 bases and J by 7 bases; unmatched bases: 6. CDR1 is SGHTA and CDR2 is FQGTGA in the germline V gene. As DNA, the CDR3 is TGTGCCAGCAGCATCTCTAGCGGGGTAAATGAGCAGTTCTTC. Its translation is CASSISSGVNEQFF.

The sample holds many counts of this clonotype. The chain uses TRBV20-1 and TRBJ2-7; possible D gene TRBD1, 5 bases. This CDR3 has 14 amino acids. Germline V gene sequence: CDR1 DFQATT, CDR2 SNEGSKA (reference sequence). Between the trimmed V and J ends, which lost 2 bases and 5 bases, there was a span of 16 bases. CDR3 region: CSARRPREPHEQYF. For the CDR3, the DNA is TGCAGTGCTAGAAGGCCCAGGGAACCCCACGAGCAGTACTTC.

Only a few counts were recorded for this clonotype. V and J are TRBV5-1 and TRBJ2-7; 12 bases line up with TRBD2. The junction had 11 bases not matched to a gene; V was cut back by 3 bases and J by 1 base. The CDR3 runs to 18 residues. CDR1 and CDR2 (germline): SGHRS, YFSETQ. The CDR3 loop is CASSSVSSGGAGSYEQYF. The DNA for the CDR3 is TGCGCCAGCAGCTCCGTATCTAGCGGGGGGGCGGGATCCTACGAGCAGTACTTC. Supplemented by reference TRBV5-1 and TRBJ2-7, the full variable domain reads KAGVTQTPRYLIKTRGQQVTLSCSPISGHRSVSWYQQTPGQGLQFLFEYFSETQRNKGNFPGRFSGRQFSNSRSEMNVSTLELGDSALYLCASSSVSSGGAGSYEQYFGPGTRLTVT.

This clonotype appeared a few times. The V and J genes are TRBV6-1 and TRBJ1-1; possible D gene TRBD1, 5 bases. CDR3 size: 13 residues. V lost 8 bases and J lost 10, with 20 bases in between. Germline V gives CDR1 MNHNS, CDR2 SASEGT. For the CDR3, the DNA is TGTGCCAGCTCAGAGGGGCAGTCCAGAGGAGCTTTCTTT. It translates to CASSEGQSRGAFF.

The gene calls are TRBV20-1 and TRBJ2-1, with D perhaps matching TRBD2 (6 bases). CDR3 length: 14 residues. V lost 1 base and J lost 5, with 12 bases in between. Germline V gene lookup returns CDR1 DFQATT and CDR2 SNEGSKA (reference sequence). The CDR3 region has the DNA TGCAGTGCTAGAGCGACTAGTCTTAACAATGAGCAGTTCTTC. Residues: CSARATSLNNEQFF.

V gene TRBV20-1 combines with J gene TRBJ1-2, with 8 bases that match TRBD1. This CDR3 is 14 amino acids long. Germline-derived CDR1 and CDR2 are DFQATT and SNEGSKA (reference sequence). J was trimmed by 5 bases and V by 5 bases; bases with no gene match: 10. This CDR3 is CSALDQDRAYGYTF. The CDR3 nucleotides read TGCAGTGCTCTGGATCAGGACAGGGCTTATGGCTACACCTTC.

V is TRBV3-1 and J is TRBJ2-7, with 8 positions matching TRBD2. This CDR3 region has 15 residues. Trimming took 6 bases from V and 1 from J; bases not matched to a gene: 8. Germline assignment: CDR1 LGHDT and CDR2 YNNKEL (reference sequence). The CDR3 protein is CASRLTSGKSYEQYF. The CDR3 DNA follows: TGTGCCAGCAGACTCACTAGCGGCAAGTCCTACGAGCAGTACTTC.

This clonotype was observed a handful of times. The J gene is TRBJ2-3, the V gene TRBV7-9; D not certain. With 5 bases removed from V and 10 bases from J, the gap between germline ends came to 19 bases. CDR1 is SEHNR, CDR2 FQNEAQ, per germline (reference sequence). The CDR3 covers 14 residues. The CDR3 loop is CASSQPGTLGPQYF. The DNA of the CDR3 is TGTGCCAGCAGCCAGCCCGGAACCCTTGGTCCGCAGTATTTT.